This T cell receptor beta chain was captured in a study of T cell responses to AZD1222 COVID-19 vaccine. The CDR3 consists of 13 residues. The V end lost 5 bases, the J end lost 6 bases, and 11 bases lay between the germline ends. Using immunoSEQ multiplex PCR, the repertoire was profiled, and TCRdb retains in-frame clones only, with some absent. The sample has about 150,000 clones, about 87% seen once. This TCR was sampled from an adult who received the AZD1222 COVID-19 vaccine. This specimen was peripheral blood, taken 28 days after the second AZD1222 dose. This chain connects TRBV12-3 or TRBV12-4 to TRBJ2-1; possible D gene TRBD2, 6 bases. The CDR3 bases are TGTGCCAGCAGTCCGGGACTTCTCAATGAGCAGTTCTTC. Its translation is CASSPGLLNEQFF.